The clone carrying this T cell receptor (beta chain) was counted only a few times. Its specificity is not known. This CDR3 has 14 amino acids. Trimming at V came to 5 bases and at J to 4 bases, leaving 5 bases not matched to a gene. Germline lookup yields CDR1 SGHRS and CDR2 YFSETQ. The sample originates from a study of beta chain features in type 1 diabetes. Purity exceeding 95% was reached by all sorted populations. Expressed TCRB transcripts got sequenced, as all isolated RNA was reverse transcribed. Sequencing used immunoSEQ multiplex PCR; TCRdb keeps in-frame clones, though not all of them. Altogether hundreds of thousands of clones are present, about a tenth being singletons, with the ten largest covering 0.017%. Findings of the study overall: TCRB CDR3s from Type 1 diabetes patients were moderately but significantly shorter in all four CD4+ subsets. A pattern of fewer insertions and more deletions at VDJ junctions was seen in type 1 diabetes patients. Sequencing used cDNA, and cells with high TCR expression could therefore be over-represented.

The sequenced material came from naive CD4+ T cells from blood. The sequence was obtained from a young man with type 1 diabetes. This chain joins TRBV5-1 and TRBJ1-5; 8 bases are shared with TRBD1. CDR3 amino acids: CASSLGDRNQPQHF. The CDR3 DNA follows: TGCGCCAGCAGTCTGGGGGACAGGAATCAGCCCCAGCATTTT.